This T cell receptor beta chain was recorded in a study of blood T cell repertoires in COVID-19. Study details: The origin of the acute and convalescent COVID-19 samples was the United States, Italy and Spain.

The germline CDR1 and CDR2 sequences are SGHVS and FQNEAQ. Trimming at V came to 5 bases and at J to 7 bases, leaving 8 bases not matched to a gene. This CDR3 comprises 14 residues. This clone is a singleton in its sample. Sequenced by immunoSEQ multiplex PCR; TCRdb stores in-frame clones only, minus some. The sample includes around 22,000 clones, 91% of them seen just once. This sequence joins TRBV7-8 and TRBJ2-7; TRBD1 agrees at 10 bases. Sequenced input: peripheral blood. This clonotype was sampled from a woman in her seventies with active COVID-19. In DNA, the CDR3 is TGTGCCAGCAGCCGTCCGGGACAGGGGAAAGAGCAGTACTTC. Translating it yields CASSRPGQGKEQYF.